This TCR beta chain was observed in a study of beta chain features in type 1 diabetes. Study results and caveats: For patients and controls alike, PCR might favor shorter templates to the same degree. TCRB CDR3s from Type 1 diabetes patients were moderately but significantly shorter in all four CD4+ subsets.

This clone was observed a handful of times. What it recognizes is unknown. Every isolated RNA sample was fully reverse transcribed, so sequencing captured expressed TCRB transcripts. Assay: immunoSEQ multiplex PCR; the TCRdb copy retains only in-frame clones and omits some. Here the sample spans approximately 260,000 clones, around 24% being singletons. The germline gives CDR1 LNHNV, CDR2 YYDKDF (reference sequence). The ends lost 0 bases at V and 7 bases at J; junction bases unmatched: 2. The CDR3 length is 14 residues. This chain links TRBV15 with TRBJ2-2; 7 bases are shared with TRBD1. The material sequenced was naive CD4+ T cells from blood. This clonotype was sampled from a woman in her thirties with type 1 diabetes. For the CDR3, the DNA is TGTGCCACCAGCAGAGATCAGGGGGACGGGGAGCTGTTTTTT. Protein product: CATSRDQGDGELFF.